Below, 18 T cell receptor beta chains from the same sample are listed, as sequenced in a study of cytomegalovirus exposure and HLA in healthy donors. This PCR relied on a set of 60 Vbeta primers and 13 Jbeta primers. Profiled with immunoSEQ multiplex PCR; TCRdb holds only in-frame clones, not every one. Among some 150,000 clones, roughly 80% were seen once, and the ten largest hold 4% to 5.5%. The source material was PBMCs. Receptor source: a man aged 25-45 years in good health and CMV-seronegative.

V gene TRBV5-1 combines with J gene TRBJ1-3; D gene unclear. The V gene lost 1 base and the J gene lost 0 bases, with 11 bases spanning the gap. Germline CDR1 SGHRS, CDR2 YFSETQ. The CDR3 is 16 amino acids. This CDR3 reads CASSLSPGYSGNTIYF. The CDR3 nucleotides read TGCGCCAGCAGCTTGAGTCCCGGTTACTCTGGAAACACCATATATTTT.

The chain carries TRBV18 and TRBJ2-7; the match to TRBD1 covers 7 bases. CDR1 KGHSH and CDR2 LQKENI come from the germline V gene. The ends lost 3 bases at V and 7 bases at J; junction bases unmatched: 3. The length of the CDR3 is 12 residues. CDR3 region: CASSPGQPEQYF. The DNA of the CDR3 is TGTGCCAGCTCACCGGGACAGCCGGAGCAGTACTTC.

The chain is built from TRBV27 and TRBJ1-4, with TRBD1 matching 10 bases. This CDR3 is 15 amino acids long. From germline, CDR1 is MNHEY and CDR2 SMNVEV (reference sequence). The J segment lost 5 bases and the V segment lost 5 bases, leaving 5 bases of the junction unmatched. This CDR3 is CASSDPGQGNEKLFF. For the CDR3, the DNA is TGTGCCAGCAGTGATCCGGGACAGGGGAATGAAAAACTGTTTTTT.

The CDR3 region is CASSFFGGEQYF. DNA for the CDR3: TGTGCCAGCAGTTTCTTCGGCGGCGAGCAGTACTTC. The chain carries TRBV28 and TRBJ2-7, with no clear D. The CDR3 consists of 12 residues. In germline, CDR1 is MDHEN, CDR2 SYDVKM. Trimming removed 3 bases at V and 6 bases at J, with 9 bases between.

This sequence joins TRBV9 and TRBJ1-2; the D gene is possibly TRBD1 (5 bases). Germline assignment: CDR1 SGDLS and CDR2 YYNGEE. V was trimmed by 6 bases and J by 4 bases, leaving 16 bases between them. The CDR3 is 14 residues long. The CDR3 bases are TGTGCCAGCACTAAGCAGGCAGGGATCTATGGCTACACCTTC. Protein: CASTKQAGIYGYTF.

This sequence joins TRBV7-3 and TRBJ1-1, with D perhaps matching TRBD1 (5 bases). CDR3 length equals 15 residues. Germline V gene sequence: CDR1 SGHTA, CDR2 FQGTGA. V was clipped by 2 bases and J by 6 bases, with 16 bases between them. CDR3 nucleotide sequence: TGTGCCAGCAGCTTATCAGGGCTAGGATTCGCTGAAGCTTTCTTT. As protein: CASSLSGLGFAEAFF.

The chain combines TRBV28 with TRBJ2-7; possible D gene TRBD2, 7 bases. Trimming stripped 8 bases from V and 7 bases from J, with 21 bases between. The CDR3 sequence is 14 residues long. Germline CDR1 reads MDHEN; CDR2 reads SYDVKM. The CDR3 region has the DNA TGTGCCAGCGAGTTTCCGGGGGGTAGGGGGGAGCAGTACTTC. Its protein product is CASEFPGGRGEQYF.

The chain uses TRBV4-3 and TRBJ2-6; perhaps TRBD1 as D (6 bases). This CDR3 region has 15 residues. The V gene lost 3 bases and the J gene lost 2 bases, with 8 bases spanning the gap. The germline gives CDR1 LGHNA, CDR2 YSLEER. CDR3 amino acids: CASSHKGAGANVLTF. As DNA, the CDR3 is TGCGCCAGCAGCCATAAGGGGGCTGGGGCCAACGTCCTGACTTTC.

The V call is TRBV18, the J call TRBJ1-2; no clear D. V lost 0 bases and J lost 3, with 8 bases in between. Germline assignment: CDR1 KGHSH and CDR2 LQKENI. This CDR3 spans 14 amino acids. Here the CDR3 reads CASSPPAGYYGYTF. The CDR3 coding sequence is TGTGCCAGCTCACCACCCGCGGGCTACTATGGCTACACCTTC.

This clone was seen a handful of times. The genes are TRBV5-1 and TRBJ2-7; weak D call: TRBD1 (7 bases). In germline, CDR1 is SGHRS, CDR2 YFSETQ. This CDR3 contains 14 residues. Trimming removed 3 bases at V and 2 bases at J, with 12 bases between. This CDR3 reads CASSSRRGPYEQYF. In nucleotides, the CDR3 is TGCGCCAGCAGCTCCAGGAGGGGGCCCTACGAGCAGTACTTC.

This clone showed up just a few times. The CDR3 loop is CASTPAGDPGGYTF. CDR3 in DNA: TGTGCCAGCACCCCCGCCGGGGATCCAGGCGGCTACACCTTC. V is TRBV11-2 and J is TRBJ1-2; D remains ambiguous. The CDR3 covers 14 residues. V lost 7 bases and J lost 8, with 20 bases in between. Germline-derived CDR1 and CDR2 are SGHAT and FQNNGV.

The gene calls are TRBV11-1 and TRBJ2-7; 10 bases map to TRBD2. Germline V gene sequence: CDR1 SGHAT, CDR2 FQDESV (reference sequence). Trimming at V came to 1 base and at J to 4 bases, leaving 7 bases not matched to a gene. There are 16 residues in the CDR3. The CDR3 DNA is TGTGCCAGCAGCTTAGAACTAGCGGGAACCCCGTACGAGCAGTACTTC. It encodes CASSLELAGTPYEQYF.

V and J are TRBV7-9 and TRBJ1-1; 8 bases fit TRBD1. Germline V CDR1 and CDR2: SEHNR, FQNEAQ (reference sequence). The CDR3 is made up of 16 amino acids. J was trimmed by 1 base and V by 9 bases; bases with no gene match: 13. In DNA, the CDR3 is TGTGCCAGTGCTCCGGGACAGGCGAATAGGAACACTGAAGCTTTCTTT. Encoded protein: CASAPGQANRNTEAFF.

The chain carries TRBV28 and TRBJ2-5; 12 bases map to TRBD2. The CDR3 sequence is 17 residues long. Germline CDR1 is MDHEN and CDR2 is SYDVKM. Losses at the gene ends were 2 bases for V and 4 bases for J; bases not matched to a gene: 8. The CDR3 sequence is CASSLGRVGLAGETQYF. Here the CDR3 DNA reads TGTGCCAGCAGTTTAGGGCGGGTGGGACTAGCGGGAGAGACCCAGTACTTC.

The chain recombines TRBV6-1 with TRBJ1-5, with D perhaps TRBD1 (6 bases). The V gene lost 5 bases and the J gene lost 6 bases, with 14 bases spanning the gap. The germline CDR1 and CDR2 sequences are MNHNS and SASEGT. This CDR3 spans 14 amino acids. The CDR3 protein is CASSTGWGGQPQHF. The CDR3 DNA follows: TGTGCCAGCAGTACAGGGTGGGGGGGTCAGCCCCAGCATTTT.

This clone was detected only a few times. V is TRBV2 and J is TRBJ1-1; tentatively, D is TRBD1 (6 bases). The CDR3 totals 12 residues. Germline V gene sequence: CDR1 SNHLY, CDR2 FYNNEI. V was cut by 11 bases and J by 1 base, with 11 bases left in between. The DNA for the CDR3 is TGTGCCGAATTACAGGGGAACACTGAAGCTTTCTTT. Translating gives CAELQGNTEAFF.

The genes are TRBV9 and TRBJ2-3, with D hard to call. Trimming left V 4 bases short and J 1 base short, with 13 bases between. The CDR3 is made up of 15 amino acids. Germline V gene data show CDR1 as SGDLS and CDR2 as YYNGEE. The CDR3 spells CASSYRGVGTDTQYF. The CDR3 DNA follows: TGTGCCAGCAGCTACCGCGGCGTAGGCACAGATACGCAGTATTTT.

The chain recombines TRBV7-9 with TRBJ1-5; 10 nucleotides line up with TRBD1. V shed 4 bases and J 2 bases; nucleotides not matched to a gene: 5. From germline, CDR1 is SEHNR and CDR2 FQNEAQ (reference sequence). This CDR3 comprises 16 residues. In DNA form, the CDR3 reads TGTGCCAGCAGCTGGGGGACAGGGGACGGCAATCAGCCCCAGCATTTT. Protein: CASSWGTGDGNQPQHF.